The rows below give T cell receptor beta chains drawn from one sample of a study of control samples from healthy donors and cancer patients. This table comes from immunoSEQ multiplex PCR, and its TCRdb copy is limited to in-frame clones, with some not included. This sample has about 120,000 clones, with approximately 87% found just once. The sequenced sample was blood. These receptors were taken from a young man in good health. CDR3s include the opening cysteine and the closing phenylalanine or tryptophan. Each record gives: J gene, V gene, D gene, CDR3 protein, CDR3 DNA. D genes are given only for firm matches.

J: TRBJ2-1
V: TRBV19
D: .
CDR3: CASRFKGVSYNEQFF
DNA: TGTGCCAGTAGGTTCAAGGGGGTTTCCTACAATGAGCAGTTCTTC

J: TRBJ2-7
V: TRBV12-3/TRBV12-4
D: .
CDR3: CASSFAGTYEQYF
DNA: TGTGCCAGCAGTTTTGCAGGGACCTACGAGCAGTACTTC

J: TRBJ1-2
V: TRBV4-1
D: TRBD1
CDR3: CASSPRTGGGYTF
DNA: TGCGCCAGCAGCCCGAGGACAGGAGGGGGCTACACCTTC

J: TRBJ1-1
V: TRBV19
D: .
CDR3: CASQPAGTNTEAFF
DNA: TGTGCCAGCCAACCGGCGGGCACCAACACTGAAGCTTTCTTT

J: TRBJ2-3
V: TRBV5-1
D: TRBD1
CDR3: CASIPTGGRTDTQYF
DNA: TGCGCCAGCATTCCTACAGGGGGCCGCACAGATACGCAGTATTTT

J: TRBJ1-2
V: TRBV5-1
D: TRBD1
CDR3: CASSSMTGNVRLEGYTF
DNA: TGCGCCAGCAGCTCCATGACAGGGAATGTTCGGTTGGAGGGCTACACCTTC

J: TRBJ1-2
V: TRBV18
D: .
CDR3: CASSPPVAYGYTF
DNA: TGTGCCAGCTCACCACCGGTGGCCTATGGCTACACCTTC

J: TRBJ1-1
V: TRBV25-1
D: .
CDR3: CASSESRNTEAFF
DNA: TGTGCCAGCAGCGAGAGCAGGAACACTGAAGCTTTCTTT

J: TRBJ1-2
V: TRBV30
D: TRBD1
CDR3: CAWSLGTGHLGYTF
DNA: TGTGCCTGGAGCCTCGGGACAGGGCATCTTGGCTACACCTTC

J: TRBJ1-1
V: TRBV29-1
D: .
CDR3: CSALAGSGNTEAFF
DNA: TGCAGCGCCCTAGCGGGCAGCGGGAACACTGAAGCTTTCTTT

J: TRBJ2-2
V: TRBV9
D: .
CDR3: CASSVGSQFYTGELFF
DNA: TGTGCCAGCAGCGTAGGGTCGCAGTTTTACACCGGGGAGCTGTTTTTT

J: TRBJ2-2
V: TRBV7-2
D: .
CDR3: CASSPVRSGELFF
DNA: TGTGCCAGCAGCCCAGTAAGGTCCGGGGAGCTGTTTTTT

J: TRBJ2-2
V: TRBV6-2/TRBV6-3
D: TRBD2
CDR3: CASSYGVAGNYGELFF
DNA: TGTGCCAGCAGTTACGGGGTAGCGGGGAACTACGGGGAGCTGTTTTTT

J: TRBJ2-2
V: TRBV24-1
D: TRBD1
CDR3: CATSDPGTGNTGELFF
DNA: TGTGCCACCAGTGACCCCGGGACAGGTAACACCGGGGAGCTGTTTTTT

J: TRBJ1-2
V: TRBV27
D: .
CDR3: CASSLSWQGGYTF
DNA: TGTGCCAGCAGTTTATCGTGGCAGGGCGGCTACACCTTC

J: TRBJ1-3
V: TRBV11-2
D: .
CDR3: CASSLVEGNTIYF
DNA: TGTGCCAGCAGCTTAGTTGAGGGAAACACCATATATTTT

J: TRBJ2-5
V: TRBV6-6
D: .
CDR3: CASKVRGREETQYF
DNA: TGTGCCAGCAAGGTAAGGGGTCGGGAGGAGACCCAGTACTTC

J: TRBJ2-6
V: TRBV5-6
D: TRBD1
CDR3: CASIRTGSTSVLTF
DNA: TGTGCCAGCATCCGGACAGGGTCAACTTCCGTCCTGACTTTC

J: TRBJ1-2
V: TRBV12-3/TRBV12-4
D: .
CDR3: CASTLGFRGYTF
DNA: TGTGCCAGCACACTGGGGTTTCGTGGCTACACCTTC

J: TRBJ1-2
V: TRBV27
D: TRBD1
CDR3: CASSRSGQGYYDYGYTF
DNA: TGTGCCAGCAGTAGATCGGGACAGGGGTATTATGACTATGGCTACACCTTC

J: TRBJ2-3
V: TRBV29-1
D: TRBD1
CDR3: CSVEGQGSTDTQYF
DNA: TGCAGCGTTGAGGGACAGGGGAGCACAGATACGCAGTATTTT

J: TRBJ1-1
V: TRBV3-1/TRBV3-2
D: .
CDR3: CASSQVGGRSNTEAFF
DNA: TGTGCCAGCAGCCAAGTCGGAGGCCGATCGAACACTGAAGCTTTCTTT

J: TRBJ1-1
V: TRBV3-1/TRBV3-2
D: .
CDR3: CASRMTGMNTEAFF
DNA: TGTGCCAGCAGAATGACAGGCATGAACACTGAAGCTTTCTTT

J: TRBJ1-4
V: TRBV5-8
D: TRBD1
CDR3: CASSLVQGNEKLFF
DNA: TGTGCCAGCAGCTTGGTACAGGGGAATGAAAAACTGTTTTTT